A single sample gave rise to the 8 T cell receptor beta chains below, sequenced in a study of cytomegalovirus exposure and HLA in healthy donors. Primers for the PCR totalled 60 Vbeta and 13 Jbeta. Clones were read by immunoSEQ multiplex PCR, and TCRdb kept only the in-frame ones, dropping some. The sample carries some 120,000 clones, about 80% recorded once. Sequenced input: PBMCs. These receptors were obtained from a male donor in good health and CMV-seronegative.

This sequence joins TRBV4-1 and TRBJ2-1; 11 positions match TRBD2. With 1 base clipped from V and 8 bases from J, the junction kept 7 bases outside the gene matches. The CDR3 totals 16 residues. CDR1 and CDR2 (germline): MGHRA, YSYEKL. CDR3 nucleotides: TGCGCCAGCAGCCAAGGGTCTAGCGGGAGGATCTATGAGCAGTTCTTC. This encodes CASSQGSSGRIYEQFF.

This chain uses TRBV19 with TRBJ1-1; 10 bases are a match to TRBD1. The germline CDR1 and CDR2 sequences are LNHDA and SQIVND (reference sequence). The length of the CDR3 is 13 residues. Germline trimming cut 7 bases from V and 3 bases from J; bases unmatched to any gene: 2. CDR3 sequence (DNA): TGTGCCAGTAAGGGGACAGGGGACACTGAAGCTTTCTTT. The encoded protein is CASKGTGDTEAFF.

The V call is TRBV28, the J call TRBJ1-2; tentatively, D is TRBD1 (6 bases). The V gene's germline CDR1 is MDHEN and CDR2 SYDVKM. The germline V and J ends were trimmed by 10 bases and 4 bases, with 16 bases remaining between them. This CDR3 has 13 amino acids. The CDR3 loop is CATETGLGYGYTF. The CDR3, as DNA: TGTGCCACCGAAACAGGGTTGGGCTATGGCTACACCTTC.

This chain connects TRBV10-1 to TRBJ2-3, with D tentatively TRBD2 (5 bases). V was cut by 5 bases and J by 5 bases, with 8 bases left in between. CDR1 WNHNN and CDR2 SYGVQD come from the germline V gene (reference sequence). This CDR3 region has 12 residues. The CDR3 nucleotides read TGCGCCAGCAGTCCGGCGGGAGATACGCAGTATTTT. Translation: CASSPAGDTQYF.

V and J are TRBV4-3 and TRBJ1-1; tentative D call: TRBD1 (6 bases). With 6 bases removed from V and 4 bases from J, the gap between germline ends came to 12 bases. CDR3 length equals 13 residues. Germline values: CDR1 LGHNA, CDR2 YSLEER. The CDR3 nucleotides are TGCGCCAGCAGTTTACAGGGAACCACTGAAGCTTTCTTT. Its translation: CASSLQGTTEAFF.

The chain links TRBV5-1 to TRBJ2-7, with 8 bases that match TRBD2. CDR1 and CDR2 from the germline V gene are SGHRS and YFSETQ. V shed 4 bases, J shed 4 bases, and the junction held 7 bases outside the gene matches. This CDR3 region has 14 residues. The CDR3 loop reads CASSPLGGGYEQYF. The CDR3 DNA is TGCGCCAGCAGCCCCCTCGGGGGGGGGTACGAGCAGTACTTC. Supplemented by reference TRBV5-1 and TRBJ2-7, the full variable domain reads KAGVTQTPRYLIKTRGQQVTLSCSPISGHRSVSWYQQTPGQGLQFLFEYFSETQRNKGNFPGRFSGRQFSNSRSEMNVSTLELGDSALYLCASSPLGGGYEQYFGPGTRLTVT.

The chain employs TRBV9 and TRBJ1-2; tentatively, D is TRBD1 (5 bases). CDR1 SGDLS and CDR2 YYNGEE come from the germline V gene. V shed 3 bases and J shed 5 bases, with 17 bases lying between them. The CDR3 is made up of 15 amino acids. CDR3 nucleotide sequence: TGTGCCAGCAGCGAAAGACAGCTCGGGACTTATGGCTACACCTTC. Its protein product is CASSERQLGTYGYTF.

This chain links TRBV21-1 with TRBJ2-3; TRBD2 reflects the table's D call only, with no check against the DNA. TRBV21-1 is classified as a pseudogene. This CDR3 spans 18 amino acids. CDR3: CASSNSSVNHTFTDTQYF. CDR3 nucleotides: TGTGCCAGCAGCAACTCGTCCGTGAACCATACTTTCACAGATACGCAGTATTTT.